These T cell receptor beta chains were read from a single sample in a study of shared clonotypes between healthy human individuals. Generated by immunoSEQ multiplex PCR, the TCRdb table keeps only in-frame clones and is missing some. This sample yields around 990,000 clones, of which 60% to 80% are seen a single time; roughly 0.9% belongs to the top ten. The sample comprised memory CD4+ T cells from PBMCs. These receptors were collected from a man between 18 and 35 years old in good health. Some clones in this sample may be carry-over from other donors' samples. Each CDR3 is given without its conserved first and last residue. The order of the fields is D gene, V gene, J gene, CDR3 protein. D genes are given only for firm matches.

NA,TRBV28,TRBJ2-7,ASSLAGYEQY
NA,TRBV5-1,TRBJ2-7,ASSSLRDGSYEQY
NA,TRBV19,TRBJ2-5,ASSWAGTQETQY
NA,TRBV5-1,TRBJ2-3,ASSAEATDTQY
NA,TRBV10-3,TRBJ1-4,AISPTATNEKLF
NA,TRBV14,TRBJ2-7,ASSQEPRRTGALEQY
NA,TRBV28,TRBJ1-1,ASSFRVRAF
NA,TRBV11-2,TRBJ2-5,ASSLGEATRQY
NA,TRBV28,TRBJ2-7,ASSPPPPLEQY
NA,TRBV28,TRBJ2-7,ASAGSSYEQY
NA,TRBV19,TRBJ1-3,ASSPIGGGSGNTIY
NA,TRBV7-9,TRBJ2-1,ASSLASGATEQF
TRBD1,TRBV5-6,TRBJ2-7,ASSPPGTGFEQY
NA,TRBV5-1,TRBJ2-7,ASSLDTGSYEQY
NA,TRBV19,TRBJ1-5,ASSRAQDRYSNQPQH
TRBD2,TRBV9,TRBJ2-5,ASSVSGSSQETQY
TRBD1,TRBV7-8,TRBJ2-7,ASSLGGQGDYEQY
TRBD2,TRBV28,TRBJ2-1,ASSLGLAGGREQF
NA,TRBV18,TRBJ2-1,ASSPSGTAEGVQF
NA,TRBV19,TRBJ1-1,ASSSGNTEAF
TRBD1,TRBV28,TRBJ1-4,ASSLLGGATNEKLF
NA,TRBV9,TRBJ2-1,ASSVELYNEQF
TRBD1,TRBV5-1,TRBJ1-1,ASSYRTGMGTEAF
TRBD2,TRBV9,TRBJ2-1,ASSVGLAGYNEQF
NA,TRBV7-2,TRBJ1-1,ASSLGGHYNTEAF
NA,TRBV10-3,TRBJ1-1,AISEEGGRTEAF
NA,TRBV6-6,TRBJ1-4,ASTRDAREKLF
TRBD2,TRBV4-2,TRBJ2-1,ASSQDLAGVYNEQF
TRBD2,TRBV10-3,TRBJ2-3,AISGLAGGPTDTQY
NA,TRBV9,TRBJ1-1,ASSVAPGTEAF
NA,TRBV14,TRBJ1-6,ASSQDLGSSPLH
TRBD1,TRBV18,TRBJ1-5,ASSPGQGNQPQH
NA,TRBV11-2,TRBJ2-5,AGSAQETQY
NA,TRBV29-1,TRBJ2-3,SVGLRQGDTQY
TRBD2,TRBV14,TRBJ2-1,ASSQLGAGVYNEQF
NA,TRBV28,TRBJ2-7,ASSPSGTNYEQY
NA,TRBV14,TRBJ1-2,ASSQGALDYGYT
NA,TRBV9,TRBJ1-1,ASSVVVNTEAF
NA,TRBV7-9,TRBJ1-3,ASSAGTRNSGNTIY
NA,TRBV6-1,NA,ASSEGIGIYEQY
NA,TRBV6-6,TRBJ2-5,ASSLRETGPGTQY
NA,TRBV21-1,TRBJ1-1,ASSKVWLGTEAF
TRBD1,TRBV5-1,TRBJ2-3,ASRARTGGDTQY
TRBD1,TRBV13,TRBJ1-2,ASSTRQGANGYT
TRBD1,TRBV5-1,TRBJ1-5,ASSAGTGANQPQH
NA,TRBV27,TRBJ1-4,ASSLWRDSEKLF
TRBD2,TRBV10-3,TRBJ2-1,AIMGAGGLNEQF
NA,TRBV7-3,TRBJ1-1,ASSTQTGGNTEAF
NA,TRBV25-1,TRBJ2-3,ASSDPARPTDTQY
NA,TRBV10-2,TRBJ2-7,ASTEIINTYEQY
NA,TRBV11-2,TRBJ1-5,ARLLPQYNQPQH
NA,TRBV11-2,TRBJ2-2,ASSLDLITGELF
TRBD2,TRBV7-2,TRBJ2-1,ASSFNPASGSYNEQF
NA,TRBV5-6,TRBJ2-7,ASSYLRGLSYEQY
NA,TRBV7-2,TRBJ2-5,ASSLGGSRETQY
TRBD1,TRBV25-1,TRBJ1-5,ASSGQGTRGNQPQH
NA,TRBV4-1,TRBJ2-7,ASSPRVGDLWGTYEQY